A single sample gave rise to the 20 T cell receptor beta chains below, sequenced in a study of cytomegalovirus exposure and HLA in healthy donors. PCR used 60 Vbeta primers and 13 Jbeta primers. TCRdb's table, derived via immunoSEQ multiplex PCR, lists solely in-frame clones and lacks some. Of 160,000 or so clones in the sample, over 70% were seen once. What was sequenced was PBMCs. All receptors come from a woman aged 50 to 65 in good health and CMV-seronegative.

V is TRBV5-1 and J is TRBJ2-1, with D possibly being TRBD2 (7 bases). CDR3 length: 13 residues. Looked up from germline, CDR1 is SGHRS and CDR2 is YFSETQ. The V end was cut by 10 bases, the J end by 8 bases, with 19 bases between. CDR3 DNA sequence: TGCGCCTGCACCCGAGGGGGAGGGGATGAGCAGTTCTTC. Amino acids: CACTRGGGDEQFF.

This clone was picked up one time. This rearrangement joins TRBV10-2 to TRBJ2-5; D remains ambiguous. V gave up 3 bases and J gave up 6 bases, with 14 bases separating them. The CDR3 is 14 residues long. Germline CDR1 reads WSHSY; CDR2 reads SAAADI. CDR3 sequence reads: CASSDRQMQKTQYF. DNA of the CDR3: TGCGCCAGCAGTGATCGACAAATGCAAAAGACCCAGTACTTC.

The V gene is TRBV2, the J gene TRBJ1-5; tentative D call: TRBD1 (5 bases). The CDR3 spans 13 residues. The germline V gene encodes CDR1 SNHLY and CDR2 FYNNEI. V dropped 3 bases and J dropped 8 bases, with 11 bases sitting between them. CDR3 nucleotides: TGTGCCAGCAGTGAGGTCGAAGGGGAGCCCCAGCATTTT. Its translation is CASSEVEGEPQHF.

There are a few counts of this clone. This sequence joins TRBV30 and TRBJ2-7, with D possibly TRBD2 on 5 matching bases. Germline lookup yields CDR1 GTSNPN and CDR2 SVGIG (reference sequence). CDR3 size: 15 residues. V lost 2 bases, J lost 4 bases, and 18 bases lay in between. The CDR3 loop is CAWSPDRRSGYEQYF. As DNA, the CDR3 is TGTGCCTGGAGTCCAGACCGGCGTTCGGGGTACGAGCAGTACTTC.

This chain connects TRBV5-6 to TRBJ2-5, with D unclear. The germline gives CDR1 SGHDT, CDR2 YYEEEE. The CDR3 is 15 amino acids. V was shortened by 4 bases and J by 5 bases, with 18 bases between the two germline ends. The CDR3 loop reads CASSPMTSWAETQYF. The CDR3 DNA follows: TGTGCCAGCAGCCCCATGACAAGCTGGGCTGAGACCCAGTACTTC.

This chain joins TRBV9 and TRBJ1-2; no clear D gene. V was shortened by 4 bases and J by 6 bases, with 7 bases between the two germline ends. CDR3 length: 11 amino acids. CDR1 is SGDLS and CDR2 is YYNGEE in the germline V gene. The CDR3 is CASSSNHGYTF. CDR3 in DNA: TGTGCCAGCAGCTCCAATCATGGCTACACCTTC.

CDR3 loop: CSVASWAFGNTEAFF. The DNA of the CDR3 is TGCAGCGTTGCCTCGTGGGCGTTCGGGAACACTGAAGCTTTCTTT. The chain employs TRBV29-1 and TRBJ1-1, with no clear D. CDR1 is SQVTM and CDR2 is ANQGSEA in the germline V gene. CDR3 length: 15 residues. V lost 4 bases, J lost 1 base, and 16 bases lay in between. Combining the CDR3 with reference TRBV29-1 and TRBJ1-1 gives the whole variable domain SAVISQKPSRDICQRGTSLTIQCQVDSQVTMMFWYRQQPGQSLTLIATANQGSEATYESGFVIDKFPISRPNLTFSTLTVSNMSPEDSSIYLCSVASWAFGNTEAFFGQGTRLTVV.

The rearrangement uses TRBV6-5 and TRBJ2-5; no definite D call. The J call may be mistaken, given a closer DNA end match to TRBJ2-7. Germline lookup yields CDR1 MNHEY and CDR2 SVGAGI. This CDR3 contains 14 residues. CDR3 sequence: CASSPSYPWGEQYF. The CDR3 nucleotides read TGTGCCAGCAGTCCCAGTTACCCGTGGGGCGAGCAGTACTTC.

In DNA, the CDR3 is TGTGCCAGCAGCAAAGAGCCAGGGTTCTTCAACACCGGGGAGCTGTTTTTT. This gives the protein CASSKEPGFFNTGELFF. V is TRBV21-1 and J is TRBJ2-2; the tabulated D call, TRBD1, remains unverified against the DNA. TRBV21-1 is recorded as a pseudogene. The CDR3 extends over 17 amino acids.

The V and J genes are TRBV6-5 and TRBJ2-7, with 7 positions matching TRBD2. J was trimmed by 9 bases and V by 6 bases; bases with no gene match: 14. Per the germline V gene, CDR1 is MNHEY and CDR2 is SVGAGI. The CDR3 loop spans 14 amino acids. This chain's CDR3 is CASSPVERGGRQYF. The CDR3 nucleotides are TGTGCCAGCAGCCCCGTCGAGCGCGGGGGTAGGCAGTACTTC.

This chain links TRBV30 with TRBJ1-2; TRBD1 agrees at 9 bases. J lost 8 bases, V lost 3 bases, and 4 bases had no gene match. CDR1 is GTSNPN, CDR2 SVGIG, per germline (reference sequence). This CDR3 is 12 amino acids long. The CDR3 is CAWRTGGGGYTF. Here the CDR3 DNA reads TGTGCCTGGAGGACAGGGGGTGGAGGCTACACCTTC.

The chain combines TRBV4-2 with TRBJ2-7, with TRBD1 identical over 8 bases. This CDR3 comprises 18 residues. With 0 bases clipped from V and 3 bases from J, the junction kept 13 bases outside the gene matches. Germline V gene sequence: CDR1 LGHNA, CDR2 YNFKEQ. The CDR3 nucleotides read TGTGCCAGCAGCCAAGACCGTATAGGGGCAGGGGGCTTCTACGAGCAGTACTTC. It encodes CASSQDRIGAGGFYEQYF.

This chain links TRBV6-5 with TRBJ1-2; 8 bases are a match to TRBD1. The germline V gene has CDR1 MNHEY and CDR2 SVGAGI. The CDR3 loop spans 14 amino acids. Unmatched junction bases numbered 4, after V lost 5 bases and J lost 2 bases. CDR3 nucleotide sequence: TGTGCCAGCAGTCCCCAGGGGGCAAACTATGGCTACACCTTC. Translation gives CASSPQGANYGYTF.

V usage is TRBV5-8 and J usage is TRBJ2-1; 14 bases agree with TRBD2. Trimming removed 9 bases from V and 9 bases from J; junction bases left unmatched: 5. From germline, CDR1 is SGHTS and CDR2 YDEGEE. This CDR3 comprises 13 residues. The CDR3, as DNA: TGTGCCACCGGACTAGCGGGGGGTGGTGAGCAGTTCTTC. It encodes CATGLAGGGEQFF.

This sequence joins TRBV7-2 and TRBJ1-5; no clear D gene. This CDR3 is 13 amino acids long. Trimming removed 5 bases at V and 7 bases at J, with 12 bases between. Germline V gene sequence: CDR1 SGHTA, CDR2 FQGNSA. CDR3 loop: CASSPPAQQPQHF. CDR3 DNA: TGTGCCAGCAGCCCCCCGGCACAGCAGCCCCAGCATTTT.

Remarks on this clone: A read error may account for a junction end that differs from germline. The rearrangement links TRBV7-7 to TRBJ1-1; D ambiguous. This CDR3 has 13 residues. Germline V gene sequence: CDR1 SSHAT, CDR2 FNYEAQ (reference sequence). The CDR3, as DNA: TGTGCTAGCAGCTTGGAGGCAGGCACTGAAGCTTTCTTT. Protein sequence: CASSLEAGTEAFF.

This rearrangement joins TRBV7-2 to TRBJ1-1, with D possibly being TRBD1 (6 bases). The CDR3 contains 15 residues. CDR1 and CDR2 (germline): SGHTA, FQGNSA. V was shortened by 2 bases and J by 10 bases, with 20 bases between the two germline ends. CDR3 DNA sequence: TGTGCCAGCAGCTTATATAAGGGCGGGGGGGCAGTAGCTTTCTTT. Translating it yields CASSLYKGGGAVAFF.

This clone was seen only a few times. The genes are TRBV9 and TRBJ1-1; TRBD1 aligns across 7 bases. CDR1 SGDLS and CDR2 YYNGEE come from the germline V gene. The V segment lost 4 bases and the J segment 5 bases; nucleotides outside the gene matches: 5. The CDR3 consists of 13 residues. Here the CDR3 DNA reads TGTGCCAGCAGCACTGACAGGGAAACTGAAGCTTTCTTT. Amino acid sequence: CASSTDRETEAFF.

The rearrangement uses TRBV27 and TRBJ2-7; 7 positions agree with TRBD1. V was clipped by 5 bases and J by 2 bases; unmatched bases: 12. CDR3 length: 16 residues. CDR1 MNHEY and CDR2 SMNVEV come from the germline V gene (reference sequence). CDR3: CASSPLAGTAPYEQYF. CDR3 in DNA: TGTGCCAGCAGTCCTCTAGCCGGGACAGCCCCCTACGAGCAGTACTTC.

The rearrangement links TRBV6-1 to TRBJ2-5; 8 positions match TRBD1. The length of the CDR3 is 15 residues. Germline CDR1 is MNHNS and CDR2 is SASEGT. V was clipped by 6 bases and J by 4 bases; unmatched bases: 10. The CDR3 bases are TGTGCCAGCAGGACTGGACAGGGACCCCCAGAGACCCAGTACTTC. Its translation: CASRTGQGPPETQYF.